One sample yielded the 11 T cell receptor beta chains listed below, sequenced in a study of blood T cell repertoires in COVID-19. Using immunoSEQ multiplex PCR, the repertoire was profiled, and TCRdb retains in-frame clones only, with some absent. The sample holds about 97,000 clones; over 75% are singletons and the top ten take about 20%. The sequenced sample was peripheral blood. All receptors derive from a human donor in a cohort sampled during active COVID-19.

This chain connects TRBV9 to TRBJ2-3; D possibly corresponds to TRBD2 (5 bases). Germline loops: CDR1 SGDLS, CDR2 YYNGEE. CDR3 length equals 17 residues. Deletions cut 3 bases from V and 4 bases from J, with 21 bases between. CDR3 sequence: CASSEDRRLAGADTQYF. The CDR3 DNA follows: TGTGCCAGCAGCGAAGATAGGAGGCTAGCCGGGGCAGATACGCAGTATTTT.

The V call is TRBV24-1, the J call TRBJ2-5, with 13 bases aligning to TRBD2. V lost 7 bases and J lost 3; bases outside the gene matches: 1. Germline V gene sequence: CDR1 KGHDR, CDR2 SFDVKD. The CDR3 has 14 amino acids. The CDR3 region has the DNA TGTGCCACCAGCGGGACTAGCGGGGAAGAGACCCAGTACTTC. It codes for CATSGTSGEETQYF.

This clone was picked up one time. J is TRBJ2-1 and V is TRBV7-9; the match to TRBD2 covers 7 bases. Trimming cost V 10 bases and J 4 bases; bases outside gene matches: 10. The germline V gene has CDR1 SEHNR and CDR2 FQNEAQ (reference sequence). The CDR3 extends over 14 amino acids. The CDR3 nucleotides read TGTGCCACTTATTGGGGGGGACGGTACAATGAGCAGTTCTTC. Amino acid sequence: CATYWGGRYNEQFF.

This chain joins TRBV29-1 and TRBJ1-2, with a tentative D call TRBD1 (5 bases). This CDR3 has 15 amino acids. CDR1 and CDR2 from the germline V gene are SQVTM and ANQGSEA. V lost 0 bases, J lost 4 bases, and 15 bases lay in between. The CDR3 spells CSVEDRGDAIYGYTF. CDR3 sequence (DNA): TGCAGCGTTGAAGATCGGGGGGATGCGATCTATGGCTACACCTTC.

The chain is built from TRBV9 and TRBJ1-1; D perhaps matches TRBD1 (6 bases). The germline V and J ends were trimmed by 4 bases and 6 bases, with 16 bases remaining between them. The germline V gene has CDR1 SGDLS and CDR2 YYNGEE. This CDR3 is 14 amino acids long. The CDR3 here is CASSPQGKGAEAFF. In DNA form, the CDR3 reads TGTGCCAGCAGCCCACAGGGTAAGGGGGCTGAAGCTTTCTTT.

The chain employs TRBV29-1 and TRBJ2-3; TRBD2 agrees at 9 bases. The CDR3 loop spans 15 amino acids. The junction had 5 bases not matched to a gene; V was cut back by 2 bases and J by 2 bases. Germline-derived CDR1 and CDR2 are SQVTM and ANQGSEA. DNA of the CDR3: TGCAGCGTTGAAACGGTAGCGGGAGCCACAGATACGCAGTATTTT. Translated: CSVETVAGATDTQYF.

The chain recombines TRBV7-2 with TRBJ2-7; 7 nucleotides agree with TRBD1. The CDR3 has 15 amino acids. J gave up 5 bases and V 5 bases, and 12 bases lay outside the gene matches. Germline V CDR1 and CDR2: SGHTA, FQGNSA. This chain's CDR3 is CASSLKLTGSDEQYF. In nucleotides, the CDR3 is TGTGCCAGCAGCCTAAAATTGACAGGGTCCGACGAGCAGTACTTC.

J is TRBJ2-7 and V is TRBV6-5; D might be TRBD2 (6 bases). Deletions cut 7 bases from V and 4 bases from J, with 20 bases between. This CDR3 is 15 amino acids long. Germline CDR1 is MNHEY and CDR2 is SVGAGI. CDR3 region: CASTERGPSGYEQYF. CDR3 nucleotides: TGTGCCAGCACCGAGAGGGGCCCCAGCGGGTACGAGCAGTACTTC.

V gene TRBV7-6 combines with J gene TRBJ2-2, with TRBD2 as a possible D gene (6 bases). This CDR3 is built from 16 residues. Trimming left V 5 bases short and J 4 bases short, with 17 bases between. Per the germline V gene, CDR1 is SGHVS and CDR2 is FNYEAQ. The DNA for the CDR3 is TGTGCCAGCAGCCCTCGGGGGTTTGTGGGCACCGGGGAGCTGTTTTTT. It encodes CASSPRGFVGTGELFF.

This chain joins TRBV7-3 and TRBJ2-6; the match to TRBD2 covers 7 bases. The length of the CDR3 is 17 residues. V dropped 4 bases and J dropped 9; count of bases not matched to a gene: 15. Germline V lookup: CDR1 SGHTA, CDR2 FQGTGA. CDR3 residues: CASSSFEMGGVGNVLTF. CDR3 DNA: TGTGCCAGCAGCTCCTTTGAGATGGGAGGGGTAGGCAACGTCCTGACTTTC.

The chain joins TRBV19 to TRBJ2-5, with D maybe TRBD2 (6 bases). This CDR3 contains 13 residues. V was shortened by 4 bases and J by 2 bases, with 8 bases between the two germline ends. Germline values: CDR1 LNHDA, CDR2 SQIVND (reference sequence). CDR3 protein: CASSTLAQETQYF. The CDR3 DNA reads TGTGCCAGTAGTACCCTAGCGCAAGAGACCCAGTACTTC.